These T cell receptor beta chains were read from a single sample in a study of lymphopenia after photon versus proton radiotherapy. Sequenced by immunoSEQ multiplex PCR; TCRdb stores in-frame clones only, minus some. This repertoire shows 20,000 to 25,000 clones, approximately 84% found once; its top ten account for over 20%. Sequencing used peripheral blood, obtained from a patient treated with photon-based radiotherapy. The receptor source for this set is a man aged 35 to 55 with gastric cancer. The CDR3 runs from the conserved cysteine through the conserved F or W. D genes are given only for firm matches. Clone size is not always given. Where it is, it says once, few, many or a class for expanded clones.

cdr3_length: 12; d_call: .; v_call: TRBV19; j_call: TRBJ1-5; clone_size: .; cdr3_nt: TGTGCCAGTAGTATAGGCGATCAGCCCCAGCATTTT; cdr3_aa: CASSIGDQPQHF
cdr3_length: 11; d_call: .; v_call: TRBV7-9; j_call: TRBJ1-1; clone_size: .; cdr3_nt: TGTGCCAGCAGCTTGGACTTTGAAGCTTTCTTT; cdr3_aa: CASSLDFEAFF
cdr3_length: 13; d_call: .; v_call: TRBV5-1; j_call: TRBJ2-1; clone_size: .; cdr3_nt: TGCGCCAGCAGCCCCCCGGTACACAATGAGCAGTTCTTC; cdr3_aa: CASSPPVHNEQFF
cdr3_length: 14; d_call: .; v_call: TRBV7-2; j_call: TRBJ2-7; clone_size: .; cdr3_nt: TGTGCCAGCAGCCAACTCGCACAGTCCTACGAGCAGTACTTC; cdr3_aa: CASSQLAQSYEQYF
cdr3_length: 14; d_call: TRBD1; v_call: TRBV7-6; j_call: TRBJ2-5; clone_size: .; cdr3_nt: TGTGCCAGCAGCTGGACAGGTGGCCAAGAGACCCAGTACTTC; cdr3_aa: CASSWTGGQETQYF
cdr3_length: 12; d_call: .; v_call: TRBV7-6; j_call: TRBJ2-1; clone_size: .; cdr3_nt: TGTGCCAGCAGCTTAGTAAACAATGAGCAGTTCTTC; cdr3_aa: CASSLVNNEQFF
cdr3_length: 15; d_call: .; v_call: TRBV19; j_call: TRBJ1-5; clone_size: .; cdr3_nt: TGTGCCAGTAGTACCGGAGACAGGTTCAATCAGCCCCAGCATTTT; cdr3_aa: CASSTGDRFNQPQHF
cdr3_length: 13; d_call: .; v_call: TRBV11-1; j_call: TRBJ1-5; clone_size: .; cdr3_nt: TGTGCCAGCAGCTCCCAACAGAATCAGCCCCAGCATTTT; cdr3_aa: CASSSQQNQPQHF
cdr3_length: 11; d_call: TRBD1; v_call: TRBV30; j_call: TRBJ1-2; clone_size: .; cdr3_nt: TGTGCCTGGACTGAGACAGGGCTTCACACCTTC; cdr3_aa: CAWTETGLHTF
cdr3_length: 14; d_call: .; v_call: TRBV23-1; j_call: TRBJ1-2; clone_size: .; cdr3_nt: TGTGCCAGCAGCCAACCCCGGGACAACTATGGCTACACCTTC; cdr3_aa: CASSQPRDNYGYTF
cdr3_length: 14; d_call: TRBD1; v_call: TRBV4-1; j_call: TRBJ1-2; clone_size: .; cdr3_nt: TGCGCCAGCAGCCAAGGAGGGGGCCTGTCTGGCTACACCTTC; cdr3_aa: CASSQGGGLSGYTF
cdr3_length: 14; d_call: TRBD1; v_call: TRBV7-9; j_call: TRBJ1-1; clone_size: .; cdr3_nt: TGTGCCAGCAGCCCACAGGGGGCGACGACTGAAGCTTTCTTT; cdr3_aa: CASSPQGATTEAFF
cdr3_length: 13; d_call: .; v_call: TRBV2; j_call: TRBJ1-1; clone_size: .; cdr3_nt: TGTGCCAGCATGTGGAGATCGGGCACTGAAGCTTTCTTT; cdr3_aa: CASMWRSGTEAFF
cdr3_length: 15; d_call: .; v_call: TRBV5-4; j_call: TRBJ1-5; clone_size: .; cdr3_nt: TGTGCCAGCAGCTTGGGACCAGGTGGAAATCAGCCCCAGCATTTT; cdr3_aa: CASSLGPGGNQPQHF
cdr3_length: 13; d_call: .; v_call: TRBV29-1; j_call: TRBJ1-1; clone_size: .; cdr3_nt: TGCAGCGTTGACCCACGGGGCGACACTGAAGCTTTCTTT; cdr3_aa: CSVDPRGDTEAFF
cdr3_length: 15; d_call: .; v_call: TRBV13; j_call: TRBJ2-7; clone_size: .; cdr3_nt: TGTGCCAGCAGCTTAGGAGGGGGACTCATCTACGAGCAGTACTTC; cdr3_aa: CASSLGGGLIYEQYF
cdr3_length: 16; d_call: TRBD2; v_call: TRBV27; j_call: TRBJ2-3; clone_size: .; cdr3_nt: TGTGCCAGCAGTGCGATAGCGGGGGGCCCTCCAGATACGCAGTATTTT; cdr3_aa: CASSAIAGGPPDTQYF
cdr3_length: 15; d_call: .; v_call: TRBV4-3; j_call: TRBJ2-7; clone_size: .; cdr3_nt: TGCGCCAGCAGCCAAGAGGTCAGGGCAACCTACGAGCAGTACTTC; cdr3_aa: CASSQEVRATYEQYF
cdr3_length: 13; d_call: TRBD1; v_call: TRBV5-1; j_call: TRBJ1-4; clone_size: .; cdr3_nt: TGCGCCAGCAGCTTAAACAGGGGAGAAAAACTGTTTTTT; cdr3_aa: CASSLNRGEKLFF
cdr3_length: 16; d_call: .; v_call: TRBV9; j_call: TRBJ2-1; clone_size: .; cdr3_nt: TGTGCCAGCAGCGTAGCCCTTGGGGGGAACTACAATGAGCAGTTCTTC; cdr3_aa: CASSVALGGNYNEQFF
cdr3_length: 14; d_call: TRBD2; v_call: TRBV5-4; j_call: TRBJ2-5; clone_size: .; cdr3_nt: TGTGCCAGCAGCCTTGGAGGCGGGAGGGAGACCCAGTACTTC; cdr3_aa: CASSLGGGRETQYF
cdr3_length: 13; d_call: .; v_call: TRBV28; j_call: TRBJ1-3; clone_size: .; cdr3_nt: TGTGCCAGCAGTTCTTTCTCTGGAAACACCATATATTTT; cdr3_aa: CASSSFSGNTIYF
cdr3_length: 15; d_call: .; v_call: TRBV7-2; j_call: TRBJ2-5; clone_size: .; cdr3_nt: TGTGCCAGCAGCTTGGTCAGGGGAAAACAAGAGACCCAGTACTTC; cdr3_aa: CASSLVRGKQETQYF
cdr3_length: 15; d_call: .; v_call: TRBV6-1; j_call: TRBJ2-7; clone_size: .; cdr3_nt: TGTGCCAGCAGTGAAGGGGGGGCCCTCTCCTACGAGCAGTACTTC; cdr3_aa: CASSEGGALSYEQYF
cdr3_length: 15; d_call: .; v_call: TRBV7-9; j_call: TRBJ1-4; clone_size: .; cdr3_nt: TGTGCCAGCAGCCCACGCCAGAACCCTAATGAAAAACTGTTTTTT; cdr3_aa: CASSPRQNPNEKLFF
cdr3_length: 13; d_call: .; v_call: TRBV15; j_call: TRBJ1-2; clone_size: .; cdr3_nt: TGTGCCACCAGCAGAGGGGGGTCCTATGGCTACACCTTC; cdr3_aa: CATSRGGSYGYTF
cdr3_length: 15; d_call: TRBD1; v_call: TRBV5-1; j_call: TRBJ1-1; clone_size: .; cdr3_nt: TGCGCCAGCAGCTTGGACCCACAGGGGGCGACTGAAGCTTTCTTT; cdr3_aa: CASSLDPQGATEAFF
cdr3_length: 16; d_call: .; v_call: TRBV7-2; j_call: TRBJ1-5; clone_size: .; cdr3_nt: TGTGCCAGCAGCTTATCTGGGGGCAGAGGCAATCAGCCCCAGCATTTT; cdr3_aa: CASSLSGGRGNQPQHF
cdr3_length: 15; d_call: .; v_call: TRBV2; j_call: TRBJ1-1; clone_size: .; cdr3_nt: TGTGCCAGCAGTGAAGTTTCGGGCCGAGGGAATGAAGCTTTCTTT; cdr3_aa: CASSEVSGRGNEAFF
cdr3_length: 13; d_call: .; v_call: TRBV6-5; j_call: TRBJ2-5; clone_size: once; cdr3_nt: TGTGCCAGCAGTTCCTGGGGCCAAGAGACCCAGTACTTC; cdr3_aa: CASSSWGQETQYF
cdr3_length: 18; d_call: .; v_call: TRBV1; j_call: TRBJ2-2; clone_size: .; cdr3_nt: TGCACCAGCAGCCACCTCCCCGGGACTAGCGGAGACACCGGGGAACTGTTTTTT; cdr3_aa: CTSSHLPGTSGDTGELFF
cdr3_length: 12; d_call: .; v_call: TRBV4-2; j_call: TRBJ2-7; clone_size: .; cdr3_nt: TGTGCCAGCGGGACGGCGAGCTACGAGCAGTACTTC; cdr3_aa: CASGTASYEQYF
cdr3_length: 14; d_call: TRBD1; v_call: TRBV19; j_call: TRBJ1-1; clone_size: .; cdr3_nt: TGTGCCAGTAATTACAGGGGCTTGAACACTGAAGCTTTCTTT; cdr3_aa: CASNYRGLNTEAFF
cdr3_length: 15; d_call: .; v_call: TRBV6-6; j_call: TRBJ1-6; clone_size: .; cdr3_nt: TGTGCCAGCAACTCTGACAACTCCTATAATTCACCCCTCCACTTT; cdr3_aa: CASNSDNSYNSPLHF
cdr3_length: 15; d_call: TRBD1; v_call: TRBV6-1; j_call: TRBJ1-2; clone_size: .; cdr3_nt: TGTGCCAGCAGTGAACAATCGGGACAGAGCTATGGCTACACCTTC; cdr3_aa: CASSEQSGQSYGYTF
cdr3_length: 13; d_call: .; v_call: TRBV7-8; j_call: TRBJ2-3; clone_size: .; cdr3_nt: TGTGCCAGCAGCTCCGATTCTCTAGATACGCAGTATTTT; cdr3_aa: CASSSDSLDTQYF
cdr3_length: 19; d_call: .; v_call: TRBV2; j_call: TRBJ2-2; clone_size: .; cdr3_nt: TGTGCCAGCAGTGAAGCGCTTCTCGCGGGCACGCGGGTCCCCGGGGAGCTGTTTTTT; cdr3_aa: CASSEALLAGTRVPGELFF
cdr3_length: 15; d_call: TRBD2; v_call: TRBV7-6; j_call: TRBJ2-2; clone_size: .; cdr3_nt: TGTGCCAGCAGACCCGGGACTACCAACACCGGGGAGCTGTTTTTT; cdr3_aa: CASRPGTTNTGELFF
cdr3_length: 11; d_call: .; v_call: TRBV19; j_call: TRBJ2-1; clone_size: .; cdr3_nt: TGTGCCAGTAGTATCGGGAATGAGCAGTTCTTC; cdr3_aa: CASSIGNEQFF
cdr3_length: 13; d_call: .; v_call: TRBV9; j_call: TRBJ1-6; clone_size: few; cdr3_nt: TGTGCCAGCAGCACCACTTGGGATTCACCCCTCCACTTT; cdr3_aa: CASSTTWDSPLHF
cdr3_length: 14; d_call: .; v_call: TRBV4-1; j_call: TRBJ2-5; clone_size: .; cdr3_nt: TGCGCCAGCAGCCGCTTCGGTGGGGGGGAGACCCAGTACTTC; cdr3_aa: CASSRFGGGETQYF
cdr3_length: 11; d_call: .; v_call: TRBV7-2; j_call: TRBJ2-5; clone_size: .; cdr3_nt: TGTGCCAGCAGCTTAGAGTCAGGGCAGTACTTC; cdr3_aa: CASSLESGQYF
cdr3_length: 13; d_call: TRBD1; v_call: TRBV6-5; j_call: TRBJ1-1; clone_size: .; cdr3_nt: TGTGCCAGCTTCGGGACAGGGACCACTGAAGCTTTCTTT; cdr3_aa: CASFGTGTTEAFF
cdr3_length: 15; d_call: TRBD1; v_call: TRBV5-4; j_call: TRBJ2-3; clone_size: .; cdr3_nt: TGTGCCAGCAGCCCCCCCGACAGGGTCACAGATACGCAGTATTTT; cdr3_aa: CASSPPDRVTDTQYF
cdr3_length: 15; d_call: .; v_call: TRBV7-9; j_call: TRBJ2-7; clone_size: .; cdr3_nt: TGTGCCAGCAGCCCGGGTGTACAGGCCACTCGGGAGCAGTACTTC; cdr3_aa: CASSPGVQATREQYF
cdr3_length: 14; d_call: TRBD1; v_call: TRBV30; j_call: TRBJ1-5; clone_size: .; cdr3_nt: TGTGCCTGGAGGGGGACAGGGGCTGGTCAGCCCCAGCATTTT; cdr3_aa: CAWRGTGAGQPQHF
cdr3_length: 13; d_call: TRBD2; v_call: TRBV6-6; j_call: TRBJ2-7; clone_size: .; cdr3_nt: TGTGCCAGCAGTATACGGGGGGGCTACGAGCAGTACTTC; cdr3_aa: CASSIRGGYEQYF
cdr3_length: 16; d_call: .; v_call: TRBV10-3; j_call: TRBJ2-1; clone_size: once; cdr3_nt: TGTGCCATCAGCCGAGGGACAGTGGGAGGTTACAATGAGCAGTTCTTC; cdr3_aa: CAISRGTVGGYNEQFF
cdr3_length: 13; d_call: .; v_call: TRBV7-7; j_call: TRBJ2-5; clone_size: .; cdr3_nt: TGTGCTAGCAGCTTAGGCAGGGGACAGACCCAGTACTTC; cdr3_aa: CASSLGRGQTQYF
cdr3_length: 13; d_call: TRBD1; v_call: TRBV16; j_call: TRBJ1-1; clone_size: .; cdr3_nt: TGTGCCAGCAGCGACAGGGGGAACACTGAAGCTTTCTTT; cdr3_aa: CASSDRGNTEAFF
cdr3_length: 13; d_call: .; v_call: TRBV5-6; j_call: TRBJ1-1; clone_size: .; cdr3_nt: TGTGCCAGCAGCAGCCCTTTGAACACTGAAGCTTTCTTT; cdr3_aa: CASSSPLNTEAFF
cdr3_length: 15; d_call: TRBD1; v_call: TRBV19; j_call: TRBJ1-5; clone_size: once; cdr3_nt: TGTGCCAGTCGGGGACAGGGGGGGAACAATCAGCCCCAGCATTTT; cdr3_aa: CASRGQGGNNQPQHF
cdr3_length: 14; d_call: .; v_call: TRBV30; j_call: TRBJ2-4; clone_size: .; cdr3_nt: TGTGCCTGGACCGCACGGGGCGGGGTGGGCATTCAGTACTTC; cdr3_aa: CAWTARGGVGIQYF
cdr3_length: 15; d_call: .; v_call: TRBV2; j_call: TRBJ1-2; clone_size: .; cdr3_nt: TGTGCCAGCAGTGAAGCTGTGGTCCTTAACTATGGCTACACCTTC; cdr3_aa: CASSEAVVLNYGYTF
cdr3_length: 17; d_call: TRBD1; v_call: TRBV7-6; j_call: TRBJ1-5; clone_size: once; cdr3_nt: TGTGCCAGCAGCTTAGGGGGACAGTGGGAAAGCAATCAGCCCCAGCATTTT; cdr3_aa: CASSLGGQWESNQPQHF
cdr3_length: 16; d_call: .; v_call: TRBV5-1; j_call: TRBJ1-3; clone_size: once; cdr3_nt: TGCGCCAGCAGCTTGGAGGGTCCGGGATCTGGAAACACCATATATTTT; cdr3_aa: CASSLEGPGSGNTIYF
cdr3_length: 15; d_call: .; v_call: TRBV18; j_call: TRBJ2-5; clone_size: .; cdr3_nt: TGTGCCAGCTCACCACGGACAGGCGGGGAAGAGACCCAGTACTTC; cdr3_aa: CASSPRTGGEETQYF
cdr3_length: 12; d_call: .; v_call: TRBV7-2; j_call: TRBJ2-5; clone_size: .; cdr3_nt: TGTGCCAGCAGCCCTCTGAAGGAGACCCAGTACTTC; cdr3_aa: CASSPLKETQYF